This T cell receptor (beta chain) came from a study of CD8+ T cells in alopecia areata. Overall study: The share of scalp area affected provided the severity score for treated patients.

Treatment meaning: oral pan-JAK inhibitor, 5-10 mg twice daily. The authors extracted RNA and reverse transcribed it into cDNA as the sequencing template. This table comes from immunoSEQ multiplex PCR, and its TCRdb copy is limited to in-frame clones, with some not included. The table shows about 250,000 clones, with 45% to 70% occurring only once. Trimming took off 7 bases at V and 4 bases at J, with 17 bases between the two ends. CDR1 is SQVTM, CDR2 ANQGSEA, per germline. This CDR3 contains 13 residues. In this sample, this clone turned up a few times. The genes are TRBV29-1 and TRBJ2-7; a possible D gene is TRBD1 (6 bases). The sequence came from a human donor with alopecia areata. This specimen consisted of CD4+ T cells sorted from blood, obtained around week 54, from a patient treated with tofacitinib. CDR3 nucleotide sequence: TGCAGCGCCGGGGCCGGGACAAATTACGAGCAGTACTTC. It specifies CSAGAGTNYEQYF.